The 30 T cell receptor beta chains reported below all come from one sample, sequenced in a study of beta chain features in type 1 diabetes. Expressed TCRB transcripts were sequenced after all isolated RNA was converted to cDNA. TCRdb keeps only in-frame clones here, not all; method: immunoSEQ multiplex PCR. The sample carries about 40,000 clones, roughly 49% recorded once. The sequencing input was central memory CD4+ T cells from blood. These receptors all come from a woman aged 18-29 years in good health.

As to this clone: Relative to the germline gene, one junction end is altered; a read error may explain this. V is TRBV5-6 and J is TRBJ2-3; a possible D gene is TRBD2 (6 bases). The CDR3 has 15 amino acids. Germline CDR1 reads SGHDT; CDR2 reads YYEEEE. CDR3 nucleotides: TGTGCCAGCAGTTTGGGACTCCGGGTGGCAGATACGCAGTATTTT. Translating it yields CASSLGLRVADTQYF.

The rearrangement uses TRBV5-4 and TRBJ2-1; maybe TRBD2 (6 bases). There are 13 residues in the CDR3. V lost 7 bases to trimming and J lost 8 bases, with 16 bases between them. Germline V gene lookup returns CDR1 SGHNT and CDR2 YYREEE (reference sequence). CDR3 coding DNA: TGTGCCAGCCGTAGACTGGGGAGGTATGAGCAGTTCTTC. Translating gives CASRRLGRYEQFF.

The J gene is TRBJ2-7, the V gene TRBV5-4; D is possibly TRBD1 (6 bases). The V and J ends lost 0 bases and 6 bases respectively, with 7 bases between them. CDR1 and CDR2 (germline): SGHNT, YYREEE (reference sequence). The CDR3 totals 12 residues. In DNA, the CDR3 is TGTGCCAGCAGCTTGGGGGGGCGCGAGCAGTACTTC. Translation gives CASSLGGREQYF.

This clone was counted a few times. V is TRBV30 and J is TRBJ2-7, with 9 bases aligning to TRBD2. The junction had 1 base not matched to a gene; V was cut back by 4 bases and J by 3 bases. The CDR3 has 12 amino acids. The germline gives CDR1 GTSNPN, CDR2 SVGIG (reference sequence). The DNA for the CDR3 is TGTGCCTGGACTAGCGGGAACTACGAGCAGTACTTC. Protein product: CAWTSGNYEQYF.

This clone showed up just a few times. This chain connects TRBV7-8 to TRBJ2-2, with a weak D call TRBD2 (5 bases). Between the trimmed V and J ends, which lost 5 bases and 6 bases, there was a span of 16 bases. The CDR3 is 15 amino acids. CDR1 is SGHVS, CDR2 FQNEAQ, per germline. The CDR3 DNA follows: TGTGCCAGCAGCCCCCTTTTTCTAGCTGCCGGGGAGCTGTTTTTT. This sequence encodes CASSPLFLAAGELFF.

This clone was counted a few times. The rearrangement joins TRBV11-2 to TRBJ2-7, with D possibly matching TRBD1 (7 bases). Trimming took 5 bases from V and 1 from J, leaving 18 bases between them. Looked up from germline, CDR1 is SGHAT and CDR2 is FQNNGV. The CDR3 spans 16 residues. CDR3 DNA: TGTGCCAGCAGCCCAATCCGGCGGGACAGTTCCTACGAGCAGTACTTC. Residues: CASSPIRRDSSYEQYF.

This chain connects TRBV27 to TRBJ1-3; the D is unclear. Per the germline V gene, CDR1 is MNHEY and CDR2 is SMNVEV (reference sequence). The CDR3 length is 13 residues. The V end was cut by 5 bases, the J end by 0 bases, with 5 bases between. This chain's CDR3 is CASSQNSGNTIYF. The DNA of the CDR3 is TGTGCCAGCAGTCAAAACTCTGGAAACACCATATATTTT.

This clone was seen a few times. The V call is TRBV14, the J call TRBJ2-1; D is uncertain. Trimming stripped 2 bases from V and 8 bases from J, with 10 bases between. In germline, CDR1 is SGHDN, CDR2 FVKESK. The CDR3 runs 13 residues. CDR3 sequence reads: CASSQIDTHEQFF. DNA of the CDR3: TGTGCCAGCAGCCAAATAGACACACATGAGCAGTTCTTC. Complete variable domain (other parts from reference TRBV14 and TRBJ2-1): EAGVTQFPSHSVIEKGQTVTLRCDPISGHDNLYWYRRVMGKEIKFLLHFVKESKQDESGMPNNRFLAERTGGTYSTLKVQPAELEDSGVYFCASSQIDTHEQFFGPGTRLTVL.

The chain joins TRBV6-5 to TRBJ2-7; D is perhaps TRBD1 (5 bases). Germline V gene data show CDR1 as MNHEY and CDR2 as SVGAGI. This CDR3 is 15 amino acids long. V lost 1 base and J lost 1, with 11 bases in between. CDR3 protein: CASSYWGPRSYEQYF. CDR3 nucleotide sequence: TGTGCCAGCAGTTACTGGGGCCCGCGTTCCTACGAGCAGTACTTC.

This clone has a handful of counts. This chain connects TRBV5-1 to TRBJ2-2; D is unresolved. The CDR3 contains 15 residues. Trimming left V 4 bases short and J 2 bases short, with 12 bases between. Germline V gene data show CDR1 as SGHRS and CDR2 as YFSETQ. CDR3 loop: CASSPNGQNTGELFF. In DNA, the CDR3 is TGCGCCAGCAGCCCAAATGGCCAAAACACCGGGGAGCTGTTTTTT.

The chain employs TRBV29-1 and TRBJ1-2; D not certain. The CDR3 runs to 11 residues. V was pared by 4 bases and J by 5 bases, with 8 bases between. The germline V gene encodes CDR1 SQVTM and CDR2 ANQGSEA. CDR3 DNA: TGCAGCGTTGGGGCAGAGTATGGCTACACCTTC. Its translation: CSVGAEYGYTF.

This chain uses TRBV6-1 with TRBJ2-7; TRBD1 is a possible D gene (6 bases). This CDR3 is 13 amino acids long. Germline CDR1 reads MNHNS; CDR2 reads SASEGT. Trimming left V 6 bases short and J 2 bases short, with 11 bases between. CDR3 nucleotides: TGTGCCAGCAGCAGGGGATTTACCTACGAGCAGTACTTC. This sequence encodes CASSRGFTYEQYF.

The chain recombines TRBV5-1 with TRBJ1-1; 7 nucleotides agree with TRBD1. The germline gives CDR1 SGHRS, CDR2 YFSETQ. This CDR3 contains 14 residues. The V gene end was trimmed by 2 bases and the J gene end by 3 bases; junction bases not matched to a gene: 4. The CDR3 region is CASSFQGTDTEAFF. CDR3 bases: TGCGCCAGCAGCTTCCAGGGGACAGACACTGAAGCTTTCTTT.

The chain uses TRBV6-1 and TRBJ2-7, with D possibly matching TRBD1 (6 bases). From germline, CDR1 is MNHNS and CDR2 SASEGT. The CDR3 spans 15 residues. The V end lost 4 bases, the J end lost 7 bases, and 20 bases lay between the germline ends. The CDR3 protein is CASSGGQGLNEEQYF. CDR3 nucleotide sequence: TGTGCCAGCAGTGGGGGGCAGGGATTGAATGAGGAGCAGTACTTC.

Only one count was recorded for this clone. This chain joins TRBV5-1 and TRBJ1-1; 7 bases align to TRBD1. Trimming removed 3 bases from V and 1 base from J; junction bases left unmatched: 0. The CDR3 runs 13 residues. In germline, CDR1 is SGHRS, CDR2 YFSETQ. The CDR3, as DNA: TGCGCCAGCAGCTGGGACAGGAACACTGAAGCTTTCTTT. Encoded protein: CASSWDRNTEAFF. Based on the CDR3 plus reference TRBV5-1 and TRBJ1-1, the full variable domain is KAGVTQTPRYLIKTRGQQVTLSCSPISGHRSVSWYQQTPGQGLQFLFEYFSETQRNKGNFPGRFSGRQFSNSRSEMNVSTLELGDSALYLCASSWDRNTEAFFGQGTRLTVV.

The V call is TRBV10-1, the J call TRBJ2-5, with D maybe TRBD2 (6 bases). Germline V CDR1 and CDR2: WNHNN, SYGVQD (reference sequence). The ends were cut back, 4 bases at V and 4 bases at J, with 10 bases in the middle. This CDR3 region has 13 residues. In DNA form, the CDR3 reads TGCGCCAGCAGTGCTCTGCGGGGAGAGACCCAGTACTTC. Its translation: CASSALRGETQYF.

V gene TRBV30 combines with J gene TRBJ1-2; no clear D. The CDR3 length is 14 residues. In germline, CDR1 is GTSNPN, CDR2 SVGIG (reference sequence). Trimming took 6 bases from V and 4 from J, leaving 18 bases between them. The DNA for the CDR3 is TGTGCCTGCCCCTTGGGCTTCCAAGGCTATGGCTACACCTTC. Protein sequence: CACPLGFQGYGYTF.

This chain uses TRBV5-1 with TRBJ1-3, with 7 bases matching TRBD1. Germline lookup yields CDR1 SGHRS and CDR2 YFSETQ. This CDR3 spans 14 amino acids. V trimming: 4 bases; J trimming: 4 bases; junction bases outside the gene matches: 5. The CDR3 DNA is TGCGCCAGCAGCCTGGGGACAGCCGGAAACACCATATATTTT. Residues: CASSLGTAGNTIYF.

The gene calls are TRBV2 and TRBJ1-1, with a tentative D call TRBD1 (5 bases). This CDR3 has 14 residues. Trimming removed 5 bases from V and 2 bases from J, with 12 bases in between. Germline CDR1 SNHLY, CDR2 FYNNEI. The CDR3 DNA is TGTGCCAGCAGTTTTAGGACATCAAACACTGAAGCTTTCTTT. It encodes CASSFRTSNTEAFF.

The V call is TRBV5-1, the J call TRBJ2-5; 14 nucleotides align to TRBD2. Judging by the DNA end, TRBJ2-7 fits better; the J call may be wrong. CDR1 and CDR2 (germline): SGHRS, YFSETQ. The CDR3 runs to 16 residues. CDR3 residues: CASSLGLAGGAYEQYF. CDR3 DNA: TGCGCCAGCAGCCTAGGACTAGCGGGGGGTGCCTACGAGCAGTACTTC.

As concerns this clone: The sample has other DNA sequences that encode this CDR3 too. The CDR3 spells CASSPYTEAFF. The CDR3 DNA is TGTGCCAGCAGCCCTTACACTGAAGCTTTCTTT. The chain recombines TRBV7-2 with TRBJ1-1; D is ambiguous. Per the germline V gene, CDR1 is SGHTA and CDR2 is FQGNSA. CDR3 length equals 11 residues. Trimming took off 5 bases at V and 3 bases at J, with 4 bases between the two ends.

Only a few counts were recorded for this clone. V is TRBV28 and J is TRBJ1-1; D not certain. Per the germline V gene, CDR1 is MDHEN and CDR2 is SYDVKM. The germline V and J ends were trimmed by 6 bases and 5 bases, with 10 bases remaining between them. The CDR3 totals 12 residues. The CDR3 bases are TGTGCCAGCAGGAGAGGCCAGACTGAAGCTTTCTTT. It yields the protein CASRRGQTEAFF.

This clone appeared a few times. The CDR3 region has the DNA TGCGCCAGCAGCACTAGCGGGGGCGGCCACAATGAGCAGTTCTTC. The encoded protein is CASSTSGGGHNEQFF. J is TRBJ2-1 and V is TRBV5-1; 11 positions agree with TRBD2. Germline V CDR1 and CDR2: SGHRS, YFSETQ. V shed 4 bases, J shed 5 bases, and the junction held 5 bases outside the gene matches. The CDR3 loop spans 15 amino acids.

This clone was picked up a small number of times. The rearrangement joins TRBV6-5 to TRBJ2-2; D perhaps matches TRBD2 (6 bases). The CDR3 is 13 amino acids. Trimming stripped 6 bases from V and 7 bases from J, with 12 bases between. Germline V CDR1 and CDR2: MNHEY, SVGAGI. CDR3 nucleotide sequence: TGTGCCAGCAGCTCCGGGAGCTACGGGGAGCTGTTTTTT. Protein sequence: CASSSGSYGELFF.

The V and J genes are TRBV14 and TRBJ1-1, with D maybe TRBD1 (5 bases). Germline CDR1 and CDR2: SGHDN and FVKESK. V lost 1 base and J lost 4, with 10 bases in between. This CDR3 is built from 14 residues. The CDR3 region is CASSQVYGGTEAFF. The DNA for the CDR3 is TGTGCCAGCAGCCAAGTCTACGGGGGCACTGAAGCTTTCTTT.

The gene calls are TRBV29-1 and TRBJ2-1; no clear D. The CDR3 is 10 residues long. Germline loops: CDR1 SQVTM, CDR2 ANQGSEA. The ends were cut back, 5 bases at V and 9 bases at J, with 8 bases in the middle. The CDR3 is CSVRYGEQFF. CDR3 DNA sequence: TGCAGCGTTCGCTACGGTGAGCAGTTCTTC.

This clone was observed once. CDR3 region: CASSLAGSSPLHF. DNA for the CDR3: TGTGCCAGCAGCTTGGCCGGGTCTTCACCCCTCCACTTT. This chain connects TRBV5-6 to TRBJ1-6; D unclear. Per germline, CDR1 SGHDT and CDR2 YYEEEE. Trimming shortened V by 0 bases and J by 9 bases, and 7 bases separated the two germline ends. The CDR3 extends over 13 amino acids.

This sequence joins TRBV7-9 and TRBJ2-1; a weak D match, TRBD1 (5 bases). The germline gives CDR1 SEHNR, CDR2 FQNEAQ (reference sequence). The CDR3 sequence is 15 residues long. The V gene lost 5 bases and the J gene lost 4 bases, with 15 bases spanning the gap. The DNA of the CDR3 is TGTGCCAGCAGCGTTGACAGAGAACTATACAATGAGCAGTTCTTC. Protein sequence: CASSVDRELYNEQFF.

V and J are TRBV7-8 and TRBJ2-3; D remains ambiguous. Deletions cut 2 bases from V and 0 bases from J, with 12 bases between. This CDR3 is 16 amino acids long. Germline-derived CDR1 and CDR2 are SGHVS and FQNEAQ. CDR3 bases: TGTGCCAGCAGCTTATGGAGAGTAGCTAGCACAGATACGCAGTATTTT. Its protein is CASSLWRVASTDTQYF.

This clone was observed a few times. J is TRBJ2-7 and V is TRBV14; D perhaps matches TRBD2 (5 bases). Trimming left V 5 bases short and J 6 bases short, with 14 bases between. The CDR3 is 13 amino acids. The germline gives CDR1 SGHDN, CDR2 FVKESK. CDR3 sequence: CASSVLGLGEQYF. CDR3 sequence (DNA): TGTGCCAGCAGCGTACTAGGTTTGGGCGAGCAGTACTTC. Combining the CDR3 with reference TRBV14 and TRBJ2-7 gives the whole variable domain EAGVTQFPSHSVIEKGQTVTLRCDPISGHDNLYWYRRVMGKEIKFLLHFVKESKQDESGMPNNRFLAERTGGTYSTLKVQPAELEDSGVYFCASSVLGLGEQYFGPGTRLTVT.